This TCR beta chain was retrieved from a study of blood T cell repertoires in COVID-19. Study summary: Samples taken during acute and convalescent COVID-19 were collected in the United States, Italy and Spain.

The CDR3 has 15 amino acids. Trimming removed 2 bases at V and 0 bases at J, with 7 bases between. The germline CDR1 and CDR2 sequences are SGHNT and YENEEA. TCRdb's copy holds only in-frame clones and misses some; the assay was immunoSEQ multiplex PCR. The data contain 100,000 to 150,000 clones, around 81% of them singletons. While infection was still active, Seattle patients were enrolled and then followed longitudinally. The sequence came from a man aged 30 to 45 with COVID-19, enrolled during active disease. V and J are TRBV11-3 and TRBJ2-2, with a possible D match to TRBD1 (5 bases). Sequencing used peripheral blood. This chain's CDR3 is CASSLRQTNTGELFF. The CDR3 DNA reads TGTGCCAGCAGCTTAAGACAGACGAACACCGGGGAGCTGTTTTTT.